This T cell receptor beta chain was found in a study of blood T cell repertoires in COVID-19. About the research overall: Sites across the United States, Italy and Spain contributed samples from acute and convalescent COVID-19. In each case, the material was cDNA or gDNA derived from T cells, B-cell-depleted T cells, or PBMCs.

Clones were sequenced by immunoSEQ multiplex PCR, and TCRdb holds only the in-frame ones, with some missing. The sample includes some 200,000 clones, about four fifths of them seen just once. This CDR3 contains 16 residues. Germline lookup yields CDR1 KGHDR and CDR2 SFDVKD. The J segment lost 3 bases and the V segment lost 3 bases, leaving 6 bases of the junction unmatched. Sequencing input: peripheral blood. This TCR derives from a woman aged 25 to 39 who had recovered from COVID-19. The chain carries TRBV24-1 and TRBJ2-2, with 7 positions matching TRBD1. The CDR3 is CATSDPGQAHTGELFF. The CDR3, as DNA: TGTGCCACCAGTGATCCTGGACAGGCCCACACCGGGGAGCTGTTTTTT.